This TCR beta chain was identified in a study of blood T cell repertoires in COVID-19. As for the study in general: Spain, Italy and the United States supplied samples that represented acute and convalescent COVID-19. Nucleic acid was either cDNA or gDNA, and it came from T cells, B-cell-depleted T cells, or PBMCs.

There are 19 residues in the CDR3. Per germline, CDR1 LNHDA and CDR2 SQIVND (reference sequence). V shed 7 bases and J 0 bases; nucleotides not matched to a gene: 18. The authors' processing: Using reference gene primer amplification, nucleated cell counts were estimated. TCRdb's copy holds only in-frame clones and misses some; the assay was immunoSEQ multiplex PCR. From that table come the V and J calls and clone size; the DNA was used to work out D and trimming. The profile shows about 72,000 clones, more than 85% of them singletons. V and J are TRBV19 and TRBJ2-1; TRBD2 matches 7 bases. Material for sequencing was peripheral blood. The receptor was isolated from a woman aged 55-70 years with active COVID-19. CDR3 bases: TGTGCCAGTACCCCCTGGGCCCAAACTAGCGCGAGCTCCTACAATGAGCAGTTCTTC. It codes for CASTPWAQTSASSYNEQFF. Full variable domain (outside the CDR3, taken from reference TRBV19 and TRBJ2-1): DGGITQSPKYLFRKEGQNVTLSCEQNLNHDAMYWYRQDPGQGLRLIYYSQIVNDFQKGDIAEGYSVSREKKESFPLTVTSAQKNPTAFYLCASTPWAQTSASSYNEQFFGPGTRLTVL.